The 9 T cell receptor beta chains listed next were all sequenced from one sample in a study of molecular identifiers for immune sequencing clone quantification. TCRdb re-called the PCR reads through MiXCR, storing one row per CDR3 protein. This table has approximately 590,000 distinct CDR3 sequences, about 25% appearing once. Sequenced: naive CD8+ T cells from blood, with Jurkat cell RNA spiked in. Documented subset: FACS-sorted CD8+CD4-CCR7+CD45RA+ naive T cells. The receptors were gathered from a human donor in good health. Some libraries in this study had Jurkat cell RNA spiked in.

The chain couples TRBV11-2 to TRBJ2-7; TRBD2 agrees at 9 bases. Germline assignment: CDR1 SGHAT and CDR2 FQNNGV. The V gene end was trimmed by 0 bases and the J gene end by 5 bases; junction bases not matched to a gene: 11. The CDR3 contains 17 residues. The CDR3 is CASSLDESASGIDEQYF. As DNA, the CDR3 is TGTGCCAGCAGCTTAGATGAAAGCGCTAGCGGGATTGACGAGCAGTACTTC.

This clonotype came up a few times. The gene calls are TRBV5-5 and TRBJ2-1; either TRBD1 or TRBD2 may supply D (6 bases each). V was pared by 2 bases and J by 7 bases, with 16 bases between. From germline, CDR1 is SGHKS and CDR2 YYEKEE (reference sequence). This CDR3 is 15 amino acids long. CDR3: CASSLKGRGGNEQFF. For the CDR3, the DNA is TGTGCCAGCAGCTTAAAGGGGCGAGGGGGGAATGAGCAGTTCTTC.

Regarding this clonotype: One junction end does not reproduce the germline sequence, and a read error may be involved. The rearrangement joins TRBV7-3 to TRBJ2-2; D may be TRBD2 (6 bases). Germline assignment: CDR1 SGHTA and CDR2 FQGTGA. The CDR3 is 14 residues long. CDR3 sequence: CAGSLFGGTGELFF. In DNA, the CDR3 is TGTGCCGGCAGCTTATTCGGGGGCACCGGGGAGCTGTTTTTT.

Comment on this clonotype: This may be a read error, as it is one base from a much larger clone. The CDR3, as DNA: TGCAGAGCAGACTCAAGGGACGGCACCGGGGAGCTGTTTTTT. This translates into CRADSRDGTGELFF. The V and J genes are TRBV20-1 and TRBJ2-2; D possibly uses TRBD1 or TRBD2 (5 bases each). This CDR3 region has 14 residues. Germline CDR1 is DFQATT and CDR2 is SNEGSKA (reference sequence).

The V and J genes are TRBV11-3 and TRBJ1-2, with D perhaps matching TRBD1 (5 bases). Germline CDR1 reads SGHNT; CDR2 reads YENEEA. The CDR3 has 14 amino acids. The V gene lost 0 bases and the J gene lost 6 bases, with 11 bases spanning the gap. The CDR3 bases are TGTGCCAGCAGCTTAGACATTTGGGGGGATGGCTACACCTTC. Translating gives CASSLDIWGDGYTF.

The rearrangement uses TRBV7-6 and TRBJ1-1; D possibly corresponds to TRBD1 (6 bases). Trimming took off 1 base at V and 11 bases at J, with 14 bases between the two ends. Germline V gene sequence: CDR1 SGHVS, CDR2 FNYEAQ. CDR3 length equals 13 residues. CDR3 amino acids: CASSLGPDSGAFF. The CDR3 DNA follows: TGTGCCAGCAGCTTAGGGCCGGACAGCGGGGCTTTCTTT.

In this sample, this clonotype turned up a few times. The chain recombines TRBV3-2 with TRBJ1-4. TRBV3-2 is designated a pseudogene. The CDR3 loop spans 16 amino acids. The DNA for the CDR3 is TGTGCCAGCAGCCAAGATCTGGCAGGAACTAATGAAAAACTGTTTTTT. Its protein is CASSQDLAGTNEKLFF.

This clonotype was counted at least ten times. V and J are TRBV7-9 and TRBJ1-5; D uncertain. CDR3 size: 12 residues. Germline values: CDR1 SEHNR, CDR2 FQNEAQ (reference sequence). Between the trimmed V and J ends, which lost 5 bases and 3 bases, there was a span of 5 bases. Here the CDR3 DNA reads TGTGCCAGCAGCCAATTCAATCAGCCCCAGCATTTT. Its translation is CASSQFNQPQHF.

On this clonotype: A much larger clone lies one base from this, so it may be a read error. The rearrangement joins TRBV5-6 to TRBJ2-5; no clear D. This CDR3 is 13 amino acids long. In germline, CDR1 is SGHDT, CDR2 YYEEEE. V gave up 5 bases and J gave up 3 bases, with 11 bases separating them. The CDR3 sequence is CASRITSEETQYF. CDR3 nucleotide sequence: TGTGCCAGCAGGATAACCTCTGAAGAGACCCAGTACTTC.